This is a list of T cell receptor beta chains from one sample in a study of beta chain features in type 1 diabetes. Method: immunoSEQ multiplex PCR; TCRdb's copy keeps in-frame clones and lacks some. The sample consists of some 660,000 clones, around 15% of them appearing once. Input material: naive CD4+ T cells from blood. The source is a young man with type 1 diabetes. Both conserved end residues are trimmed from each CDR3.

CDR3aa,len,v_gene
AWRWGQSSYEQY,12,TRBV30
ASSLDPGQGLNYGYT,15,TRBV11-2
SVGDRGPLH,9,TRBV29-1
ASSPTGGGYEQY,12,TRBV7-7
ASSPLLRDSEEQY,13,TRBV18
ASSLTMTSGSYNEQF,15,TRBV9
ASSQVNSVAGELF,13,TRBV4-3
ATSRNPWGQGREKLF,15,TRBV15
AISEQQGEPHEQF,13,TRBV10-3
ASSGGAPGGTQY,12,TRBV9
ASSPGGWSNQPQH,13,TRBV7-4
ASSFGQVNEQF,11,TRBV11-2
ATGVNGGTKETQY,13,TRBV15
ATQTGVVDEQY,11,TRBV19
ASGQGSGGYEQY,12,TRBV5-1
ASSPGTGFTEAF,12,TRBV5-6
SVGHESNSPLH,11,TRBV29-1
AWSHLVGANVLT,12,TRBV30
ASSLPTGPNTEAF,13,TRBV7-3
ASSGGSPLH,9,TRBV28
ASRPNNRGRVGKLF,14,TRBV28
ASSANARSDEQF,12,TRBV9
SGGRTSYNEQF,11,TRBV29-1
ASSFGLAGSTDTQY,14,TRBV5-8
ASSEGLGIDQNIQY,14,TRBV6-1
ASSFTGGHTGELF,13,TRBV7-2
ASSLDGWQETQY,12,TRBV5-1
ASGTNLNTGELF,12,TRBV5-1
ASSDGARGNYGYT,13,TRBV2
ASSQGPTTNYEQY,13,TRBV4-1
ASSRLASGFRLSDTQY,16,TRBV2
ASSLGLRDRVIGEQF,15,TRBV13
ASNSGLAGMDEQF,13,TRBV6-1
ASSLNHGTEAF,11,TRBV5-1